This T cell receptor (beta chain) was observed in a study of blood T cells in healthy people across ages. The overall study: Capture by template switching was about one barcoded beta molecule per two T cells. Overall study results and limits: The diversity estimates, figures obtained from one million T cells, were considered underestimates. Higher diversity and more naive CD4+ cells were features of long-lived donors, compared to aged donors.

There are 15 residues in the CDR3. Germline V gene data show CDR1 as MDHEN and CDR2 as SYDVKM. The V end lost 2 bases, the J end lost 1 base, and 10 bases lay between the germline ends. A minimum of 5 micrograms of total RNA was extracted per sample. A second PCR, run for about 6 to 11 cycles, used a sample-barcoded 5' primer plus a J-beta primer mix. In TCRdb, the 5' RACE reads were re-called with MiXCR into one record per CDR3 protein. The table lists some 1.6 million distinct CDR3 sequences, about 31% of them singletons. Concerning this clonotype itself: The antigen is not known.

This chain uses TRBV28 with TRBJ2-3; the D is unclear. Material for sequencing was blood. The receptor comes from a woman aged 25 to 39 in good health. CDR3 sequence reads: CASSLITACTDTQYF. CDR3 coding DNA: TGTGCCAGCAGTTTAATCACGGCTTGCACAGATACGCAGTATTTT.